These 9 T cell receptor beta chains were sequenced from one sample in a study of vaccination and CD4 T cells after COVID-19. Their target antigens are unknown. The sample's treatment: approximately 9-day PBMC culture with coronavirus spike peptide pools or control peptides (ViraFEST assay). The Oncomine TCR Beta short-read assay sequenced DNA from cultured CD4+ T cells. From the PCR reads, TCRdb called clonotypes with MiXCR, one entry per CDR3 protein. The table records 13,000 or so distinct CDR3 sequences, 35% to 55% of them present only once. The sample comprised CD4+ T cells from blood, cultured in vitro. All receptors derive from a human donor who had recovered from COVID-19.

The V call is TRBV6-1, the J call TRBJ1-5; D unclear. Trimming removed 8 bases at V and 7 bases at J, with 9 bases between. The germline gives CDR1 MNHNS, CDR2 SASEGT. CDR3 length: 11 amino acids. CDR3 protein: CASGSRQPQHF. CDR3 sequence (DNA): TGTGCCAGCGGGTCTAGGCAGCCCCAGCATTTT.

This chain links TRBV11-3 with TRBJ1-1; weak D call: TRBD1 (5 bases). The CDR3 has 12 amino acids. Per the germline V gene, CDR1 is SGHNT and CDR2 is YENEEA. Trimming stripped 4 bases from V and 6 bases from J, with 9 bases between. CDR3 sequence: CASSSRVSEAFF. Written as DNA, the CDR3 is TGTGCCAGCAGCTCCAGGGTGTCTGAAGCTTTCTTT.

This clonotype was counted a few times. CDR3: CASSLTAQTVKNQPQHF. The DNA for the CDR3 is TGTGCCAGCAGTCTAACAGCCCAGACAGTAAAAAATCAGCCCCAGCATTTT. The rearrangement joins TRBV27 to TRBJ1-5, with D possibly matching TRBD1 (5 bases). The V and J ends lost 5 bases and 4 bases respectively, with 21 bases between them. Germline loops: CDR1 MNHEY, CDR2 SMNVEV (reference sequence). CDR3 size: 17 residues.

The rearrangement links TRBV4-1 to TRBJ1-3, with TRBD1 identical over 7 bases. The J segment lost 3 bases and the V segment lost 4 bases, leaving 9 bases of the junction unmatched. The CDR3 length is 16 residues. Germline CDR1 reads MGHRA; CDR2 reads YSYEKL. The CDR3 loop reads CASSPIAGGIGNTIYF. The CDR3 nucleotides read TGCGCCAGCAGCCCCATTGCAGGGGGAATTGGAAACACCATATATTTT.

The J gene is TRBJ1-4, the V gene TRBV11-2; 9 bases map to TRBD1. From germline, CDR1 is SGHAT and CDR2 FQNNGV. The CDR3 has 15 residues. Trimming removed 3 bases from V and 7 bases from J; junction bases left unmatched: 6. The CDR3 loop is CASSFTQGAGEKLFF. Here the CDR3 DNA reads TGTGCCAGCAGCTTCACACAGGGGGCTGGTGAAAAACTGTTTTTT.

V usage is TRBV10-1 and J usage is TRBJ2-2; 14 nucleotides match TRBD2. The ends lost 4 bases at V and 4 bases at J; junction bases unmatched: 14. The CDR3 loop spans 20 amino acids. Germline CDR1 reads WNHNN; CDR2 reads SYGVQD (reference sequence). DNA for the CDR3: TGCGCCAGCAGTGCCATCTCCGGGACTAGCGGGGGCAAACGCACCGGGGAGCTGTTTTTT. The encoded protein is CASSAISGTSGGKRTGELFF.

The chain employs TRBV14 and TRBJ1-2; D might be TRBD1 (5 bases). This CDR3 comprises 13 residues. The V end lost 2 bases, the J end lost 7 bases, and 11 bases lay between the germline ends. CDR1 and CDR2 (germline): SGHDN, FVKESK. The CDR3 sequence is CASSQSRAVGYTF. The CDR3 nucleotides read TGTGCCAGCAGCCAAAGCAGGGCCGTTGGCTACACCTTC.

This clonotype has a handful of counts. The chain links TRBV19 to TRBJ2-3; 10 bases fit TRBD2. V lost 3 bases and J lost 2; bases outside the gene matches: 11. This CDR3 region has 18 residues. The germline gives CDR1 LNHDA, CDR2 SQIVND (reference sequence). The CDR3 loop reads CASSIGRGSGGPTDTQYF. The CDR3 DNA sequence: TGTGCCAGTAGTATCGGACGCGGTAGCGGGGGGCCCACAGATACGCAGTATTTT.

The chain couples TRBV10-2 to TRBJ2-1; 12 bases map to TRBD2. Germline CDR1 is WSHSY and CDR2 is SAAADI. V lost 2 bases to trimming and J lost 5 bases; unmatched junction nucleotides: 7. The CDR3 loop spans 17 amino acids. CDR3 sequence reads: CASSESLLAGGNNEQFF. In DNA form, the CDR3 reads TGCGCCAGCAGTGAGAGCCTACTAGCGGGGGGAAACAATGAGCAGTTCTTC.